Presented here are 14 T cell receptor beta chains from one specimen sequenced in a study of blood T cell repertoires in COVID-19. Only in-frame clones appear in the TCRdb table, and some are missing; sequencing was by immunoSEQ multiplex PCR. The sample records some 220,000 clones, roughly 88% being singletons. The sequenced material came from peripheral blood. These receptors all stem from a man in his fifties with active or convalescent COVID-19.

The J gene is TRBJ2-2, the V gene TRBV2; 8 nucleotides match TRBD1. The germline V gene encodes CDR1 SNHLY and CDR2 FYNNEI. This CDR3 is 16 amino acids long. Trimming took 0 bases from V and 5 from J; bases not matched to a gene: 5. The CDR3 DNA follows: TGTGCCAGCAGTGAAGCGTCCAGGGGGCTGACCGGGGAGCTGTTTTTT. Protein sequence: CASSEASRGLTGELFF.

V usage is TRBV6-2 or TRBV6-3 and J usage is TRBJ2-3; 7 bases are a match to TRBD2. The germline CDR1 and CDR2 sequences are MNHEY and SVGEGT. The CDR3 length is 14 residues. J gave up 3 bases and V 0 bases, and 0 bases lay outside the gene matches. CDR3 amino acids: CASSYSRGTDTQYF. DNA of the CDR3: TGTGCCAGCAGTTACTCGCGGGGGACAGATACGCAGTATTTT.

The V call is TRBV5-5, the J call TRBJ1-5; 8 bases align to TRBD1. Germline V gives CDR1 SGHKS, CDR2 YYEKEE (reference sequence). V trimming: 4 bases; J trimming: 4 bases; junction bases outside the gene matches: 4. The CDR3 has 14 amino acids. The CDR3 here is CASSRDRRNQPQHF. The CDR3 DNA reads TGTGCCAGCAGCCGGGACAGGAGAAATCAGCCCCAGCATTTT.

This clone has just one count. This sequence joins TRBV4-1 and TRBJ2-5; 8 bases match TRBD1. The V and J ends lost 4 bases and 6 bases, in that order; junction bases with no gene match: 7. Germline V gene lookup returns CDR1 MGHRA and CDR2 YSYEKL. The CDR3 consists of 14 residues. For the CDR3, the DNA is TGCGCCAGCAGCCTAGGAACAGGGGGGCAGACCCAGTACTTC. Translated: CASSLGTGGQTQYF.

This clone has a handful of counts. V and J are TRBV18 and TRBJ1-5; D gene ambiguous. V lost 3 bases and J 3 bases, leaving 6 bases between the germline ends. Germline V gene lookup returns CDR1 KGHSH and CDR2 LQKENI. CDR3 length: 13 amino acids. CDR3 loop: CASSPQYNQPQHF. Here the CDR3 DNA reads TGTGCCAGCTCACCCCAGTACAATCAGCCCCAGCATTTT.

This chain connects TRBV7-2 to TRBJ2-5, with 8 bases that match TRBD2. Trimming took 5 bases from V and 4 from J; bases not matched to a gene: 15. Germline-derived CDR1 and CDR2 are SGHTA and FQGNSA. The CDR3 runs to 17 residues. The CDR3 DNA follows: TGTGCCAGCAGCCCGCAGGGACTAGGCCGAACCGGAGAGACCCAGTACTTC. This translates into CASSPQGLGRTGETQYF.

This chain joins TRBV7-8 and TRBJ1-6, with D possibly TRBD1 on 5 matching bases. The CDR3 sequence is 16 residues long. Germline CDR1 is SGHVS and CDR2 is FQNEAQ. Trimming pared 1 base from V and 3 bases from J, leaving 10 bases between. The CDR3 bases are TGTGCCAGCAGCTTAGTAGACAGCAGCTATAATTCACCCCTCCACTTT. It specifies CASSLVDSSYNSPLHF.

This chain links TRBV2 with TRBJ1-2, with 7 bases that match TRBD1. V shed 0 bases, J shed 0 bases, and the junction held 4 bases outside the gene matches. CDR1 is SNHLY and CDR2 is FYNNEI in the germline V gene. CDR3 length equals 16 residues. The CDR3 coding sequence is TGTGCCAGCAGTGAAGCGCGGGACAGCGCTAACTATGGCTACACCTTC. Translating it yields CASSEARDSANYGYTF.

CDR3 loop: CASSVTGRGITGELFF. Here the CDR3 DNA reads TGTGCCAGCAGCGTAACCGGGCGGGGGATTACCGGGGAGCTGTTTTTT. This chain uses TRBV9 with TRBJ2-2; TRBD2 matches 7 bases. The CDR3 contains 16 residues. V gave up 1 base and J gave up 5 bases; unmatched junction bases: 8. Germline lookup yields CDR1 SGDLS and CDR2 YYNGEE.

The gene calls are TRBV28 and TRBJ2-1; D is possibly TRBD1 (7 bases). The V end was cut by 1 base, the J end by 0 bases, with 19 bases between. CDR1 MDHEN and CDR2 SYDVKM come from the germline V gene. CDR3 length: 19 residues. The CDR3: CASSLSGGGSPLSYNEQFF. CDR3 sequence (DNA): TGTGCCAGCAGTTTATCAGGGGGAGGTTCTCCCCTCTCCTACAATGAGCAGTTCTTC.

The chain recombines TRBV27 with TRBJ2-1; 16 bases are shared with TRBD2. Germline V gene sequence: CDR1 MNHEY, CDR2 SMNVEV (reference sequence). CDR3 length: 19 amino acids. J gave up 1 base and V 5 bases, and 8 bases lay outside the gene matches. The CDR3 here is CASSPRGLAGGGSYNEQFF. The CDR3 DNA is TGTGCCAGCAGTCCACGGGGACTAGCGGGAGGGGGGTCCTACAATGAGCAGTTCTTC.

The CDR3 DNA follows: TGTGCCAGCCACAACAGGCTCGGCACTGAAGCTTTCTTT. Protein product: CASHNRLGTEAFF. V usage is TRBV6-5 and J usage is TRBJ1-1; D may be TRBD1 (5 bases). The CDR3 has 13 residues. The V end was cut by 8 bases, the J end by 4 bases, with 14 bases between. Per germline, CDR1 MNHEY and CDR2 SVGAGI.

This clone was detected only once. The J gene is TRBJ2-5, the V gene TRBV2; possibly TRBD2 for D (5 bases). Germline V gives CDR1 SNHLY, CDR2 FYNNEI. Between the trimmed V and J ends, which lost 6 bases and 4 bases, there was a span of 15 bases. The CDR3 is 14 amino acids. DNA for the CDR3: TGTGCCAGCAGGAGCACTAGGGTGTCAGAGACCCAGTACTTC. Its protein product is CASRSTRVSETQYF.

The chain has TRBV19 and TRBJ1-6, with D perhaps TRBD1 (6 bases). The germline V and J ends were trimmed by 10 bases and 9 bases, with 16 bases remaining between them. Germline lookup yields CDR1 LNHDA and CDR2 SQIVND (reference sequence). CDR3 size: 13 residues. The CDR3, as DNA: TGTGCCACCATGGGACATCCAAGTTCACCCCTCCACTTT. This encodes CATMGHPSSPLHF.